Each of the 17 T cell receptor beta chains below was sequenced from the same sample in a study of OX40 agonist ivuxolimab in advanced cancers. Only in-frame clones appear in the TCRdb table, and some are missing; sequencing was by immunoSEQ multiplex PCR. The sample lists around 67,000 clones, about 87% occurring once. The sample was CD4+ or CD8+ T cells sorted from blood, taken in a trial of the OX40 agonist ivuxolimab. The source is an adult with an advanced solid tumor such as melanoma, head and neck, liver or kidney cancer.

This chain joins TRBV11-2 and TRBJ1-4, with D unclear. The V and J ends lost 0 bases and 4 bases respectively, with 9 bases between them. The CDR3 covers 15 residues. Germline CDR1 reads SGHAT; CDR2 reads FQNNGV. The CDR3 loop reads CASSLDQQINEKLFF. The CDR3 nucleotides read TGTGCCAGCAGCTTAGATCAACAGATTAATGAAAAACTGTTTTTT.

The V call is TRBV5-1, the J call TRBJ2-7, with D possibly being TRBD1 (6 bases). V was shortened by 4 bases and J by 6 bases, with 14 bases between the two germline ends. The CDR3 sequence is 13 residues long. CDR1 and CDR2 (germline): SGHRS, YFSETQ. CDR3 coding DNA: TGCGCCAGCAGCGGGACGGACAGAACCGAGCAGTACTTC. Translating gives CASSGTDRTEQYF.

The V call is TRBV11-3, the J call TRBJ2-5, with D maybe TRBD2 (6 bases). CDR3 length equals 14 residues. V lost 5 bases and J lost 2, with 12 bases in between. Germline V gene sequence: CDR1 SGHNT, CDR2 YENEEA. CDR3 amino acids: CASSPRTIQETQYF. The CDR3 nucleotides read TGTGCCAGCAGCCCGCGGACTATACAAGAGACCCAGTACTTC.

CDR3 sequence reads: CASSLEGGSFSGELFF. The CDR3 DNA is TGTGCCAGCAGCTTAGAGGGGGGCAGTTTCTCCGGGGAGCTGTTTTTT. The chain is built from TRBV7-2 and TRBJ2-2; D is perhaps TRBD1 or TRBD2 (6 bases each). Trimming stripped 1 base from V and 6 bases from J, with 15 bases between. The CDR3 covers 16 residues. Germline values: CDR1 SGHTA, CDR2 FQGNSA.

The rearrangement links TRBV6-1 to TRBJ1-2; tentatively, D is TRBD1 (6 bases). CDR3 size: 13 residues. Germline V gives CDR1 MNHNS, CDR2 SASEGT. The CDR3 is CAARPFRGSGYTF. The DNA of the CDR3 is TGTGCTGCACGTCCTTTCAGGGGAAGTGGCTACACCTTC.

The V gene is TRBV19, the J gene TRBJ1-4, with D uncertain. This CDR3 is 13 amino acids long. Per the germline V gene, CDR1 is LNHDA and CDR2 is SQIVND (reference sequence). Deletions cut 4 bases from V and 7 bases from J, with 10 bases between. CDR3 sequence (DNA): TGTGCCAGTAGTAGGAGGGTGGGTGAAAAACTGTTTTTT. Its translation is CASSRRVGEKLFF.

The chain uses TRBV18 and TRBJ2-1; 10 bases align to TRBD2. Germline lookup yields CDR1 KGHSH and CDR2 LQKENI. The V segment lost 5 bases and the J segment 0 bases; nucleotides outside the gene matches: 4. The CDR3 is 16 amino acids. CDR3 region: CASSGSSGSSYNEQFF. For the CDR3, the DNA is TGTGCCAGCTCAGGGTCTAGCGGGAGCTCCTACAATGAGCAGTTCTTC.

The chain links TRBV10-3 to TRBJ1-1; D is unresolved. The CDR3 spans 13 residues. V lost 8 bases and J 2 bases, leaving 12 bases between the germline ends. Germline V CDR1 and CDR2: ENHRY, SYGVKD. The CDR3 protein is CAISSAINTEAFF. The CDR3, as DNA: TGTGCCATCTCTTCTGCCATAAACACTGAAGCTTTCTTT.

This clone appeared a single time. The genes are TRBV5-6 and TRBJ2-7, with a possible D match to TRBD1 (6 bases). Trimming removed 7 bases at V and 3 bases at J, with 17 bases between. Germline CDR1 SGHDT, CDR2 YYEEEE. The CDR3 extends over 14 amino acids. CDR3 sequence: CASASRGGRYEQYF. The CDR3 DNA reads as TGTGCCAGCGCTAGCAGGGGCGGGCGCTACGAGCAGTACTTC.

The genes are TRBV30 and TRBJ1-1; D is perhaps TRBD1 (5 bases). Trimming pared 0 bases from V and 1 base from J, leaving 9 bases between. This CDR3 has 14 residues. Germline V gene lookup returns CDR1 GTSNPN and CDR2 SVGIG (reference sequence). Here the CDR3 DNA reads TGTGCCTGGAGTGTAGGTGGGACGAACACTGAAGCTTTCTTT. Translated: CAWSVGGTNTEAFF.

V is TRBV7-9 and J is TRBJ1-4; D ambiguous. There are 15 residues in the CDR3. Trimming cost V 4 bases and J 4 bases, with 13 bases left between them. Germline CDR1 SEHNR, CDR2 FQNEAQ (reference sequence). Here the CDR3 reads CASSSDPDLNEKLFF. The CDR3 nucleotides read TGTGCCAGCAGCTCCGACCCGGACCTTAATGAAAAACTGTTTTTT.

This rearrangement joins TRBV5-1 to TRBJ1-3; D might be TRBD1 (5 bases). V lost 0 bases and J lost 3, with 13 bases in between. Germline CDR1 reads SGHRS; CDR2 reads YFSETQ. The CDR3 covers 16 residues. DNA of the CDR3: TGCGCCAGCAGCTTGGCCGGGGGTTCTAGTGGAAACACCATATATTTT. This codes for CASSLAGGSSGNTIYF.

The gene calls are TRBV6-5 and TRBJ2-7; D is uncertain. Germline CDR1 is MNHEY and CDR2 is SVGAGI. This CDR3 spans 11 amino acids. V was pared by 8 bases and J by 0 bases, with 5 bases between. This chain's CDR3 is CASQSSYEQYF. The CDR3 DNA follows: TGTGCCAGCCAAAGCTCCTACGAGCAGTACTTC.

The chain combines TRBV11-3 with TRBJ1-1; D not certain. Germline CDR1 is SGHNT and CDR2 is YENEEA. The V end lost 5 bases, the J end lost 1 base, and 8 bases lay between the germline ends. The CDR3 runs 13 residues. CDR3 loop: CASSHRENTEAFF. CDR3 nucleotides: TGTGCCAGCAGCCACCGGGAGAACACTGAAGCTTTCTTT.

In nucleotides, the CDR3 is TGTGCCAGCAGTTACCTTAGCGGGGCCTACAATGAGCAGTTCTTC. Translation: CASSYLSGAYNEQFF. The rearrangement joins TRBV28 to TRBJ2-1, with TRBD2 identical over 8 bases. Germline values: CDR1 MDHEN, CDR2 SYDVKM. With 4 bases clipped from V and 2 bases from J, the junction kept 4 bases outside the gene matches. There are 15 residues in the CDR3. Based on the CDR3 plus reference TRBV28 and TRBJ2-1, the full variable domain is DVKVTQSSRYLVKRTGEKVFLECVQDMDHENMFWYRQDPGLGLRLIYFSYDVKMKEKGDIPEGYSVSREKKERFSLILESASTNQTSMYLCASSYLSGAYNEQFFGPGTRLTVL.

Notes on this clone: Other DNA sequences in the sample encode the same CDR3. V gene TRBV10-3 combines with J gene TRBJ2-7, with 12 bases matching TRBD1. Per the germline V gene, CDR1 is ENHRY and CDR2 is SYGVKD. V lost 3 bases and J lost 3; bases outside the gene matches: 3. The CDR3 runs 15 residues. DNA of the CDR3: TGTGCCATCAGTGACCGGGACAGGGGGCTCTACGAGCAGTACTTC. Residues: CAISDRDRGLYEQYF.

V and J are TRBV28 and TRBJ2-1; the D is unclear. The CDR3 runs to 14 residues. The germline V and J ends were trimmed by 10 bases and 2 bases, with 15 bases remaining between them. Germline lookup yields CDR1 MDHEN and CDR2 SYDVKM. This CDR3 is CATLAPTTYNEQFF. In DNA, the CDR3 is TGTGCCACCCTTGCGCCCACTACCTACAATGAGCAGTTCTTC. Variable domain in full (rest from reference TRBV28 and TRBJ2-1): DVKVTQSSRYLVKRTGEKVFLECVQDMDHENMFWYRQDPGLGLRLIYFSYDVKMKEKGDIPEGYSVSREKKERFSLILESASTNQTSMYLCATLAPTTYNEQFFGPGTRLTVL.